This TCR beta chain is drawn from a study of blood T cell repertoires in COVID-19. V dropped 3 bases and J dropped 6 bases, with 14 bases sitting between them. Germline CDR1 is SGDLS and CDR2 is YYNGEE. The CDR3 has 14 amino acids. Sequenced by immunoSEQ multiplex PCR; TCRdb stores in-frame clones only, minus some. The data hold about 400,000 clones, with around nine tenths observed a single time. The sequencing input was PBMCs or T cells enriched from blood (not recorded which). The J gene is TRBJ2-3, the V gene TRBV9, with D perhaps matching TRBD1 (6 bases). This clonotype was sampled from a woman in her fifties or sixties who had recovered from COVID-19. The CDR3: CASSAEYQGDTQYF. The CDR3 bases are TGTGCCAGCAGCGCCGAATACCAGGGGGATACGCAGTATTTT.